These 29 T cell receptor beta chains were sequenced from one sample in a study of vaccination and CD4 T cells after COVID-19. No antigen is known for these receptors. Treatment defined: approximately nine-day PBMC culture with coronavirus spike peptide pools or control peptides (ViraFEST assay). Scientists ran DNA taken from cultured CD4+ T cells through the Oncomine TCR Beta short-read assay for sequencing. TCRdb itself ran the PCR reads through MiXCR, one entry per CDR3 protein. This table has 26,000 or so distinct CDR3 sequences, 35% to 55% appearing once. Sequenced input: CD4+ T cells from blood, cultured in vitro. All receptors derive from a human donor who had recovered from COVID-19.

The chain joins TRBV6-2 or TRBV6-3 to TRBJ1-2; tentative D call: TRBD1 (5 bases). There are 14 residues in the CDR3. From germline, CDR1 is MNHEY and CDR2 SVGEGT. With 2 bases removed from V and 4 bases from J, the gap between germline ends came to 11 bases. The CDR3 here is CASSYRTDIYGYTF. CDR3 DNA sequence: TGTGCCAGCAGTTACAGGACGGACATCTATGGCTACACCTTC.

The table lists this clonotype with a count of one. The chain couples TRBV7-2 to TRBJ2-7; D may match TRBD1 or TRBD2 (5 bases each). CDR3 length equals 13 residues. The V end lost 3 bases, the J end lost 3 bases, and 9 bases lay between the germline ends. The germline V gene encodes CDR1 SGHTA and CDR2 FQGNSA. The CDR3 loop reads CASSLGRYYEQYF. The DNA for the CDR3 is TGTGCCAGCAGCTTGGGACGTTACTACGAGCAGTACTTC. The full variable domain, its missing parts supplied by reference TRBV7-2 and TRBJ2-7, is GAGVSQSPSNKVTEKGKDVELRCDPISGHTALYWYRQSLGQGLEFLIYFQGNSAPDKSGLPSDRFSAERTGGSVSTLTIQRTQQEDSAVYLCASSLGRYYEQYFGPGTRLTVT.

This clonotype showed up just a few times. The J gene is TRBJ2-7, the V gene TRBV6-5, with TRBD2 as a possible D gene (5 bases). V lost 4 bases to trimming and J lost 0 bases, with 10 bases between them. The CDR3 spans 14 residues. Germline loops: CDR1 MNHEY, CDR2 SVGAGI. CDR3 region: CASSFSRDSYEQYF. DNA of the CDR3: TGTGCCAGCAGTTTTTCCCGGGACTCCTACGAGCAGTACTTC.

The rearrangement joins TRBV6-1 to TRBJ1-5, with TRBD1 as a possible D gene (6 bases). There are 15 residues in the CDR3. The germline V gene encodes CDR1 MNHNS and CDR2 SASEGT. V lost 6 bases to trimming and J lost 6 bases, with 18 bases between them. The CDR3 region has the DNA TGTGCCAGCAGCCGTGCCGCGGGGGGCGGTCAGCCCCAGCATTTT. Protein: CASSRAAGGGQPQHF.

The chain links TRBV6-4 to TRBJ1-1, with 10 bases fitting TRBD1. Germline assignment: CDR1 MRHNA and CDR2 SNTAGT. This CDR3 contains 16 residues. V lost 6 bases, J lost 4 bases, and 11 bases stayed unmatched. The CDR3 reads CASRQSGTGAGTEAFF. The CDR3 coding sequence is TGTGCCAGCAGGCAATCCGGGACAGGGGCGGGCACTGAAGCTTTCTTT.

The CDR3, as DNA: TGCAGTGCTAGACCCCGGAGGGGGAGGAACTCCTACGAGCAGTACTTC. Residues: CSARPRRGRNSYEQYF. The gene calls are TRBV20-1 and TRBJ2-7; D tentatively fits TRBD1 or TRBD2 (6 bases each). CDR3 length: 16 residues. Germline V gene sequence: CDR1 DFQATT, CDR2 SNEGSKA (reference sequence). Trimming cost V 2 bases and J 0 bases, with 17 bases left between them.

By sample fraction, this clonotype is medium-sized. This chain joins TRBV21-1 and TRBJ1-2. TRBV21-1 is assigned pseudogene status. This CDR3 contains 16 residues. The CDR3 loop reads CASSKAGDRLGDGYTF. The CDR3 DNA reads as TGTGCCAGCAGCAAAGCTGGTGACCGACTAGGTGATGGCTACACCTTC.

This clonotype was counted only a few times. The CDR3 region is CASSKEFQSQGYYEQYF. DNA for the CDR3: TGTGCCAGCAGCAAAGAATTTCAAAGTCAGGGATACTACGAGCAGTACTTC. V usage is TRBV21-1 and J usage is TRBJ2-7; the table's D call of TRBD1 was not tested on the DNA. TRBV21-1 is labeled a pseudogene. The CDR3 consists of 17 residues.

There are a few counts of this clonotype. The gene calls are TRBV15 and TRBJ2-2; D may be TRBD2 (6 bases). The CDR3 totals 14 residues. Germline CDR1 and CDR2: LNHNV and YYDKDF (reference sequence). The germline V and J ends were trimmed by 0 bases and 4 bases, with 6 bases remaining between them. CDR3: CATSREGGTGELFF. The CDR3 DNA sequence: TGTGCCACCAGCAGAGAGGGGGGCACCGGGGAGCTGTTTTTT.

The chain uses TRBV5-4 and TRBJ2-7, with a weak D call TRBD2 (5 bases). The CDR3 has 15 residues. Trimming shortened V by 0 bases and J by 5 bases, and 15 bases separated the two germline ends. Germline CDR1 reads SGHNT; CDR2 reads YYREEE (reference sequence). In DNA form, the CDR3 reads TGTGCCAGCAGCTTGGATGCGCCGGGAATCCACGAGCAGTACTTC. Translation: CASSLDAPGIHEQYF.

This chain connects TRBV7-2 to TRBJ2-5, with TRBD2 matching over 8 bases. There are 15 residues in the CDR3. V shed 4 bases and J 6 bases; nucleotides not matched to a gene: 10. In germline, CDR1 is SGHTA, CDR2 FQGNSA. The CDR3 DNA reads as TGTGCCAGCAGCTCAATTCGGGAGGGCCGGCAGACCCAGTACTTC. This encodes CASSSIREGRQTQYF. Looking up the rest from reference TRBV7-2 and TRBJ2-5 gives the full variable domain: GAGVSQSPSNKVTEKGKDVELRCDPISGHTALYWYRQSLGQGLEFLIYFQGNSAPDKSGLPSDRFSAERTGGSVSTLTIQRTQQEDSAVYLCASSSIREGRQTQYFGPGTRLLVL.

The chain uses TRBV20-1 and TRBJ1-6, with no clear D. This CDR3 is built from 15 residues. Germline CDR1 and CDR2: DFQATT and SNEGSKA (reference sequence). Trimming took 7 bases from V and 1 from J, leaving 14 bases between them. The CDR3 DNA sequence: TGCAGTGTGGCGGTCGGGGTGTCCTATAATTCACCCCTCCACTTT. Amino acids: CSVAVGVSYNSPLHF.

This clonotype appeared a few times. J is TRBJ2-2 and V is TRBV28; 13 bases match TRBD2. V trimming: 2 bases; J trimming: 7 bases; junction bases outside the gene matches: 7. The CDR3 spans 17 residues. Germline values: CDR1 MDHEN, CDR2 SYDVKM. CDR3 loop: CASSLGGLAGEIGELFF. In nucleotides, the CDR3 is TGTGCCAGCAGTTTAGGAGGACTAGCGGGAGAGATCGGGGAGCTGTTTTTT.

The chain recombines TRBV10-2 with TRBJ2-7; 9 nucleotides agree with TRBD2. Per the germline V gene, CDR1 is WSHSY and CDR2 is SAAADI. The CDR3 consists of 15 residues. J gave up 3 bases and V 3 bases, and 6 bases lay outside the gene matches. This CDR3 is CASSDRGSGSYEQYF. The CDR3 DNA sequence: TGCGCCAGCAGTGACCGTGGTAGCGGGAGCTACGAGCAGTACTTC.

J is TRBJ1-2 and V is TRBV28, with a possible D match to TRBD1 (6 bases). Trimming cost V 2 bases and J 7 bases, with 11 bases left between them. The CDR3 spans 13 residues. Germline assignment: CDR1 MDHEN and CDR2 SYDVKM. CDR3 region: CASSLPGGPGYTF. The CDR3 DNA follows: TGTGCCAGCAGTTTACCTGGGGGGCCTGGCTACACCTTC.

The chain joins TRBV20-1 to TRBJ2-7; perhaps TRBD2 as D (5 bases). The CDR3 is 12 residues long. Germline CDR1 reads DFQATT; CDR2 reads SNEGSKA (reference sequence). V was cut by 6 bases and J by 5 bases, with 14 bases left in between. The CDR3 DNA sequence: TGCAGTGCCAGGTGGACTGACCACGAGCAGTACTTC. Its translation: CSARWTDHEQYF.

The CDR3 is CASSPGTLYEQYF. Written as DNA, the CDR3 is TGTGCCAGCAGTCCCGGGACGCTCTACGAGCAGTACTTC. The V gene is TRBV6-2 or TRBV6-3, the J gene TRBJ2-7, with D perhaps TRBD1 or TRBD2 (5 bases each). Germline lookup yields CDR1 MNHEY and CDR2 SVGEGT. This CDR3 contains 13 residues. Trimming shortened V by 5 bases and J by 3 bases, and 11 bases separated the two germline ends.

This clonotype was seen a handful of times. The CDR3 DNA reads TGTGCCAGCAGCTCGATGACAGGGTCGAGGAATTCACCCCTCCACTTT. The encoded protein is CASSSMTGSRNSPLHF. This chain connects TRBV21-1 to TRBJ1-6; TRBD1, the table's D call, lacks a check against the DNA. TRBV21-1 is termed a pseudogene. The CDR3 runs 16 residues.

This chain connects TRBV11-3 to TRBJ1-1, with TRBD1 as a possible D gene (5 bases). V dropped 1 base and J dropped 3 bases, with 12 bases sitting between them. Germline V CDR1 and CDR2: SGHNT, YENEEA. CDR3 length equals 15 residues. CDR3 in DNA: TGTGCCAGCAGCTTAGGGGGGGACCGGTACACTGAAGCTTTCTTT. This sequence encodes CASSLGGDRYTEAFF.

Only a few counts were recorded for this clonotype. The gene calls are TRBV2 and TRBJ1-1; weak D call: TRBD1 (6 bases). The CDR3 runs 15 residues. Germline CDR1 and CDR2: SNHLY and FYNNEI. Trimming left V 6 bases short and J 2 bases short, with 16 bases between. The DNA of the CDR3 is TGTGCCAGCAGCCCCAGAGGACAGACCAACACTGAAGCTTTCTTT. This codes for CASSPRGQTNTEAFF.

A few counts support this clonotype. This chain connects TRBV15 to TRBJ2-7; tentatively, D is TRBD1 (6 bases). Germline CDR1 reads LNHNV; CDR2 reads YYDKDF (reference sequence). V lost 0 bases and J 5 bases, leaving 14 bases between the germline ends. The CDR3 length is 15 residues. The chain's CDR3 is CATSRDSSGDNEQYF. CDR3 in DNA: TGTGCCACCAGCAGAGATTCGTCAGGGGATAACGAGCAGTACTTC. The full variable domain, its missing parts supplied by reference TRBV15 and TRBJ2-7, is DAMVIQNPRYQVTQFGKPVTLSCSQTLNHNVMYWYQQKSSQAPKLLFHYYDKDFNNEADTPDNFQSRRPNTSFCFLDIRSPGLGDTAMYLCATSRDSSGDNEQYFGPGTRLTVT.

Here the CDR3 DNA reads TGTGCCAGCAGCAAAAGTATTTCCTACGAGCAGTACTTC. This gives the protein CASSKSISYEQYF. This chain uses TRBV28 with TRBJ2-7; no clear D gene. Trimming left V 6 bases short and J 1 base short, with 10 bases between. The CDR3 runs to 13 residues. CDR1 and CDR2 from the germline V gene are MDHEN and SYDVKM. Full variable domain (missing parts from reference TRBV28 and TRBJ2-7): DVKVTQSSRYLVKRTGEKVFLECVQDMDHENMFWYRQDPGLGLRLIYFSYDVKMKEKGDIPEGYSVSREKKERFSLILESASTNQTSMYLCASSKSISYEQYFGPGTRLTVT.

The V gene is TRBV11-2, the J gene TRBJ2-2, with D unclear. Germline V gives CDR1 SGHAT, CDR2 FQNNGV. The CDR3 has 13 residues. V dropped 5 bases and J dropped 2 bases, with 6 bases sitting between them. CDR3 sequence: CASSTANTGELFF. DNA of the CDR3: TGTGCCAGCAGCACCGCCAACACCGGGGAGCTGTTTTTT. The full variable domain, with the rest looked up from reference TRBV11-2 and TRBJ2-2, is EAGVAQSPRYKIIEKRQSVAFWCNPISGHATLYWYQQILGQGPKLLIQFQNNGVVDDSQLPKDRFSAERLKGVDSTLKIQPAKLEDSAVYLCASSTANTGELFFGEGSRLTVL.

This chain links TRBV6-5 with TRBJ1-2, with D unclear. This CDR3 has 15 residues. CDR1 is MNHEY, CDR2 SVGAGI, per germline. V lost 4 bases to trimming and J lost 3 bases, with 15 bases between them. In DNA, the CDR3 is TGTGCCAGCAGTTCCCAGGACGACTGGGACTATGGCTACACCTTC. Its translation is CASSSQDDWDYGYTF.

This clonotype was seen only a few times. The chain couples TRBV20-1 to TRBJ2-5, with 11 bases fitting TRBD1. CDR3 length: 15 amino acids. The ends lost 5 bases at V and 5 bases at J; junction bases unmatched: 10. From germline, CDR1 is DFQATT and CDR2 SNEGSKA (reference sequence). In nucleotides, the CDR3 is TGCAGTGCTCCCTCCCGGACAGGGGGCTCGGAGACCCAGTACTTC. It specifies CSAPSRTGGSETQYF.

The rearrangement links TRBV20-1 to TRBJ2-7; TRBD1 is a possible D gene (6 bases). The germline V and J ends were trimmed by 3 bases and 5 bases, with 11 bases remaining between them. This CDR3 has 12 amino acids. Germline V lookup: CDR1 DFQATT, CDR2 SNEGSKA (reference sequence). This chain's CDR3 is CSASETGNEQYF. The CDR3 nucleotides are TGCAGTGCTAGCGAAACAGGGAACGAGCAGTACTTC.

The chain is built from TRBV21-1 and TRBJ1-5; TRBD1, the table's D call, lacks a check against the DNA. TRBV21-1 is an annotated pseudogene. The CDR3 totals 18 residues. In DNA, the CDR3 is TGTGCCAGCAGCAAAAACCGTACGACGGGGGTAAGCAATCAGCCCCAGCATTTT. Translating gives CASSKNRTTGVSNQPQHF.

The chain links TRBV11-3 to TRBJ2-2; 7 positions match TRBD1. The germline CDR1 and CDR2 sequences are SGHNT and YENEEA. The length of the CDR3 is 15 residues. Losses at the gene ends were 2 bases for V and 7 bases for J; bases not matched to a gene: 7. The chain's CDR3 is CASSLNRGDDGELFF. The CDR3 nucleotides read TGTGCCAGCAGCTTAAACAGGGGAGACGACGGGGAGCTGTTTTTT.

V usage is TRBV2 and J usage is TRBJ2-2; 10 bases align to TRBD2. The V and J ends lost 4 bases and 6 bases, in that order; junction bases with no gene match: 2. Per germline, CDR1 SNHLY and CDR2 FYNNEI. This CDR3 region has 14 residues. This CDR3 reads CASSVLAGAGELFF. DNA of the CDR3: TGTGCCAGCAGTGTCCTAGCGGGAGCCGGGGAGCTGTTTTTT.